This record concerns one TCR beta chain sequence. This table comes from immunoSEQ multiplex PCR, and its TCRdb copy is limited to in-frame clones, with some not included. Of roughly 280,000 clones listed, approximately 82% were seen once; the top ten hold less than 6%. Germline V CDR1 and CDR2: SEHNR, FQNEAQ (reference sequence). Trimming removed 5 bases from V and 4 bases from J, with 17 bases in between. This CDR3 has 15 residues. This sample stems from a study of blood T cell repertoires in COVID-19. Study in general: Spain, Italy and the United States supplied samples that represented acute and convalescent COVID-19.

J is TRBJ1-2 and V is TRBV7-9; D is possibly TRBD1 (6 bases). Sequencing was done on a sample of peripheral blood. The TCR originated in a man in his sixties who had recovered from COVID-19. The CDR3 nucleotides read TGTGCCAGCAGCGCCCCCTGGCAGGGGCCCTATGGCTACACCTTC. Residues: CASSAPWQGPYGYTF.